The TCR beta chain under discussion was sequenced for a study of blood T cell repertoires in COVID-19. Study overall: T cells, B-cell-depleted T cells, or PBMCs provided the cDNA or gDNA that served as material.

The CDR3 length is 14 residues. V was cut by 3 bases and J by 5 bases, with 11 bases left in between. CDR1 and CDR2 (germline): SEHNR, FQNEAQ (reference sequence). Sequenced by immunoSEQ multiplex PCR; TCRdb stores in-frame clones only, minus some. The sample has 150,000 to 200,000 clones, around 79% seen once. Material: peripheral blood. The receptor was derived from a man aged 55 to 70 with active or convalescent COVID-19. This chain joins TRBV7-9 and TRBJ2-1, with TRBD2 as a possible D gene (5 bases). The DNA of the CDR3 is TGTGCCAGCAGCTTGAGGGCGGAACACAATGAGCAGTTCTTC. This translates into CASSLRAEHNEQFF. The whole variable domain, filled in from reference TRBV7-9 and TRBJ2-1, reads DTGVSQNPRHKITKRGQNVTFRCDPISEHNRLYWYRQTLGQGPEFLTYFQNEAQLEKSRLLSDRFSAERPKGSFSTLEIQRTEQGDSAMYLCASSLRAEHNEQFFGPGTRLTVL.